The 5 T cell receptor beta chains reported below all come from one sample, sequenced in a study of cytomegalovirus exposure and HLA in healthy donors. The method was immunoSEQ multiplex PCR; TCRdb's version includes in-frame clones alone and lacks a portion of them. Among around 150,000 clones, around four fifths were seen once, and the ten largest hold roughly 27%. The specimen was PBMCs. Receptors were obtained from a man between 25 and 39 years old in good health and CMV-seropositive.

V gene TRBV5-6 combines with J gene TRBJ2-4; tentatively, D is TRBD1 (7 bases). The CDR3 loop spans 16 amino acids. From germline, CDR1 is SGHDT and CDR2 YYEEEE. Trimming left V 1 base short and J 3 bases short, with 14 bases between. CDR3 nucleotides: TGTGCCAGCAGCTTGCGAAGACAGGGAGGCAAAAACATTCAGTACTTC. It is translated as CASSLRRQGGKNIQYF.

V gene TRBV5-1 combines with J gene TRBJ1-1; D not certain. This CDR3 comprises 14 residues. Germline CDR1 SGHRS, CDR2 YFSETQ. V lost 3 bases, J lost 4 bases, and 13 bases lay in between. CDR3 DNA sequence: TGCGCCAGCAGCTGGTACAAAGGGAGCACTGAAGCTTTCTTT. This encodes CASSWYKGSTEAFF.

In DNA, the CDR3 is TGTGCCAGCAGCTTAGATGGCCTCGGGGCTTTCTTT. Protein: CASSLDGLGAFF. The rearrangement joins TRBV13 to TRBJ1-1; D call uncertain. V gave up 1 base and J gave up 11 bases, with 11 bases separating them. This CDR3 contains 12 residues. CDR1 is PRHDT and CDR2 is FYEKMQ in the germline V gene (reference sequence).

The gene calls are TRBV29-1 and TRBJ2-5, with 13 bases that match TRBD2. Trimming at V came to 5 bases and at J to 5 bases, leaving 5 bases not matched to a gene. The CDR3 extends over 14 amino acids. CDR1 and CDR2 from the germline V gene are SQVTM and ANQGSEA. CDR3 sequence reads: CSVSRTSGSETQYF. The CDR3 coding sequence is TGCAGCGTTAGCCGGACTAGCGGGAGCGAGACCCAGTACTTC.

This chain joins TRBV6-1 and TRBJ2-1; tentatively, D is TRBD2 (5 bases). In germline, CDR1 is MNHNS, CDR2 SASEGT. Trimming took 6 bases from V and 5 from J, leaving 17 bases between them. The CDR3 has 15 amino acids. CDR3 nucleotides: TGTGCCAGCAGACCCCAGCGGCTCCCGAACAATGAGCAGTTCTTC. Translation: CASRPQRLPNNEQFF.